The 20 T cell receptor beta chains reported below all come from one sample, sequenced in a study of blood T cell repertoires in COVID-19. Profiling relied on immunoSEQ multiplex PCR, and the TCRdb table lists in-frame clones only, not all of them. This repertoire shows around 250,000 clones, around nine tenths found once; its top ten account for 1.5% to 2%. The sequencing sample was made of peripheral blood. All receptors derive from a woman aged 60-75 years who had recovered from COVID-19.

The rearrangement uses TRBV3-1 (or the pseudogene TRBV3-2) and TRBJ1-5; the D is unclear. In germline, CDR1 is LGHDT, CDR2 YNNKEL (reference sequence). The V and J ends lost 0 bases and 7 bases respectively, with 10 bases between them. The CDR3 extends over 14 amino acids. This CDR3 is CASSQDTGNQPQHF. CDR3 nucleotides: TGTGCCAGCAGCCAAGACACGGGGAACCAGCCCCAGCATTTT.

This clone appeared a few times. The chain employs TRBV7-9 and TRBJ1-6, with D possibly TRBD1 on 5 matching bases. The CDR3 has 14 residues. Germline V gives CDR1 SEHNR, CDR2 FQNEAQ (reference sequence). Trimming pared 5 bases from V and 11 bases from J, leaving 16 bases between. This CDR3 is CASSPTAPGAPLHF. The CDR3 nucleotides read TGTGCCAGCAGCCCCACCGCCCCGGGGGCACCCCTCCACTTT.

The gene calls are TRBV5-1 and TRBJ1-1; no reliable D call. V lost 5 bases to trimming and J lost 0 bases, with 11 bases between them. Germline-derived CDR1 and CDR2 are SGHRS and YFSETQ. There are 14 residues in the CDR3. The CDR3: CASRGDHMNTEAFF. CDR3 sequence (DNA): TGCGCCAGCAGAGGAGATCATATGAACACTGAAGCTTTCTTT.

V gene TRBV6-5 combines with J gene TRBJ2-6, with 7 nucleotides matching TRBD1. Trimming took 4 bases from V and 12 from J; bases not matched to a gene: 12. The CDR3 contains 15 residues. The germline CDR1 and CDR2 sequences are MNHEY and SVGAGI. This CDR3 reads CASSSVIQGPGVLTF. The CDR3 coding sequence is TGTGCCAGCAGTTCGGTCATACAGGGGCCTGGCGTCCTGACTTTC.

The genes are TRBV3-1 (or the pseudogene TRBV3-2) and TRBJ2-7, with D maybe TRBD1 (5 bases). CDR1 is LGHDT and CDR2 is YNNKEL in the germline V gene (reference sequence). CDR3 length: 13 amino acids. Trimming pared 3 bases from V and 0 bases from J, leaving 6 bases between. The CDR3 here is CASSHDSSYEQYF. The CDR3 DNA sequence: TGTGCCAGCAGCCATGACAGCTCCTACGAGCAGTACTTC.

This clone has only one observation. V gene TRBV5-6 combines with J gene TRBJ2-7, with 7 nucleotides matching TRBD1. After removal of 2 bases from V and 2 bases from J, the junction contained 4 bases not matched to a gene. In germline, CDR1 is SGHDT, CDR2 YYEEEE. This CDR3 has 14 residues. Here the CDR3 DNA reads TGTGCCAGCAGCTTACAGGGGCCCGCCTACGAGCAGTACTTC. Amino acids: CASSLQGPAYEQYF.

Written as DNA, the CDR3 is TGCGCCAGCAGCTTGGTAGGTGACCGAGGCGGCTACACCTTC. Encoded protein: CASSLVGDRGGYTF. V is TRBV5-1 and J is TRBJ1-2; D call uncertain. Trimming took 0 bases from V and 8 from J, leaving 14 bases between them. CDR1 is SGHRS and CDR2 is YFSETQ in the germline V gene. This CDR3 comprises 14 residues.

The table lists this clone with a count of one. This chain uses TRBV29-1 with TRBJ1-6; no definite D call. Germline CDR1 SQVTM, CDR2 ANQGSEA. V shed 3 bases and J shed 5 bases, with 8 bases lying between them. The CDR3 runs to 13 residues. The CDR3 loop reads CSVDFGNNSPLHF. The CDR3 DNA reads TGCAGCGTTGATTTTGGCAATAATTCACCCCTCCACTTT. The complete variable domain, with remaining parts taken from reference TRBV29-1 and TRBJ1-6, reads SAVISQKPSRDICQRGTSLTIQCQVDSQVTMMFWYRQQPGQSLTLIATANQGSEATYESGFVIDKFPISRPNLTFSTLTVSNMSPEDSSIYLCSVDFGNNSPLHFGNGTRLTVT.

The gene calls are TRBV20-1 and TRBJ2-1, with 7 bases aligning to TRBD2. CDR3 length: 15 residues. V dropped 3 bases and J dropped 2; count of bases not matched to a gene: 7. The germline CDR1 and CDR2 sequences are DFQATT and SNEGSKA (reference sequence). DNA for the CDR3: TGCAGTGCTAGTGTTTTGCGGGGGACCTACAATGAGCAGTTCTTC. Its translation is CSASVLRGTYNEQFF.

The chain carries TRBV28 and TRBJ2-5; the D gene is possibly TRBD2 (6 bases). This CDR3 is built from 15 residues. From germline, CDR1 is MDHEN and CDR2 SYDVKM. Trimming took 0 bases from V and 4 from J, leaving 12 bases between them. The chain's CDR3 is CASSLWEGSRETQYF. CDR3 coding DNA: TGTGCCAGCAGTTTATGGGAGGGGAGCCGAGAGACCCAGTACTTC.

This CDR3 reads CASSLDRGLARSTDTQYF. The CDR3 nucleotides read TGTGCCAGCAGCTTAGATCGGGGACTAGCGCGTAGCACAGATACGCAGTATTTT. The chain couples TRBV11-2 to TRBJ2-3; 10 bases map to TRBD2. The ends lost 0 bases at V and 0 bases at J; junction bases unmatched: 6. The CDR3 is 18 residues long. Germline V gene data show CDR1 as SGHAT and CDR2 as FQNNGV.

The V and J genes are TRBV6-5 and TRBJ1-1; no definite D call. Deletions cut 2 bases from V and 1 base from J, with 5 bases between. This CDR3 is built from 13 residues. Germline V gene lookup returns CDR1 MNHEY and CDR2 SVGAGI. The CDR3: CASSYAGNTEAFF. DNA for the CDR3: TGTGCCAGCAGTTACGCAGGGAACACTGAAGCTTTCTTT.

J is TRBJ1-5 and V is TRBV20-1; no clear D gene. The germline CDR1 and CDR2 sequences are DFQATT and SNEGSKA (reference sequence). Deletions cut 3 bases from V and 0 bases from J, with 12 bases between. The CDR3 spans 15 residues. Here the CDR3 reads CSASSGEHSNQPQHF. The CDR3 coding sequence is TGCAGTGCTAGTTCGGGAGAACATAGCAATCAGCCCCAGCATTTT.

This clone was detected only a few times. The genes are TRBV7-9 and TRBJ2-4, with D possibly TRBD1 on 5 matching bases. Trimming shortened V by 2 bases and J by 5 bases, and 10 bases separated the two germline ends. Per the germline V gene, CDR1 is SEHNR and CDR2 is FQNEAQ (reference sequence). The CDR3 is made up of 14 amino acids. The CDR3, as DNA: TGTGCCAGCAGCTTACAAGGGGCCGAAAACATTCAGTACTTC. It yields the protein CASSLQGAENIQYF.

The V gene is TRBV5-1, the J gene TRBJ1-1; TRBD1 matches 8 bases. Per the germline V gene, CDR1 is SGHRS and CDR2 is YFSETQ. CDR3 length: 13 amino acids. Germline trimming cut 2 bases from V and 5 bases from J; bases unmatched to any gene: 2. The CDR3 DNA sequence: TGCGCCAGCAGCTTTGGGGACAGGACTGAAGCTTTCTTT. The encoded protein is CASSFGDRTEAFF.

The rearrangement uses TRBV29-1 and TRBJ2-5, with 8 bases fitting TRBD1. The V gene end was trimmed by 8 bases and the J gene end by 2 bases; junction bases not matched to a gene: 10. Germline V gene data show CDR1 as SQVTM and CDR2 as ANQGSEA. CDR3 length: 14 residues. This CDR3 is CSFQAGGPQETQYF. The CDR3 DNA reads as TGCAGCTTCCAGGCAGGGGGCCCACAAGAGACCCAGTACTTC.

This clone was detected a few times. The chain combines TRBV9 with TRBJ2-5, with a weak D call TRBD2 (6 bases). The CDR3 is made up of 15 amino acids. The germline V gene encodes CDR1 SGDLS and CDR2 YYNGEE. V was clipped by 4 bases and J by 2 bases, with 15 bases between them. This CDR3 is CASSRLVGNQETQYF. For the CDR3, the DNA is TGTGCCAGCAGCCGACTAGTAGGAAATCAAGAGACCCAGTACTTC.

The gene calls are TRBV6-6 and TRBJ1-2; D is unresolved. The CDR3 is 15 amino acids. Per germline, CDR1 MNHNY and CDR2 SVGAGI (reference sequence). V dropped 9 bases and J dropped 4 bases, with 21 bases sitting between them. CDR3 bases: TGTGCCAGTAGCGGAGCCGGGGAGGGAGCCTATGGCTACACCTTC. Translated, it gives CASSGAGEGAYGYTF.

The CDR3 spells CASRPPVAGGPSEQYF. In DNA, the CDR3 is TGTGCCAGCAGGCCTCCCGTAGCGGGGGGGCCGAGCGAGCAGTACTTC. The rearrangement uses TRBV28 and TRBJ2-7; 11 bases are a match to TRBD2. Germline assignment: CDR1 MDHEN and CDR2 SYDVKM. The CDR3 sequence is 16 residues long. V was pared by 6 bases and J by 6 bases, with 13 bases of the junction left unmatched.

The chain couples TRBV28 to TRBJ2-7; 7 bases fit TRBD1. Per germline, CDR1 MDHEN and CDR2 SYDVKM. Germline trimming cut 5 bases from V and 2 bases from J; bases unmatched to any gene: 3. The CDR3 spans 13 residues. CDR3 region: CASSRQGAYEQYF. CDR3 sequence (DNA): TGTGCCAGCAGTCGACAGGGCGCCTACGAGCAGTACTTC.